This record looks at one T cell receptor beta chain sequence and its context. Germline-derived CDR1 and CDR2 are SGHTA and FQGTGA. This CDR3 region has 14 residues. Trimming took 4 bases from V and 3 from J; bases not matched to a gene: 4. This sample stems from a study of blood T cell repertoires in COVID-19. As for the study in general: Sites in the United States, Italy and Spain provided acute and convalescent COVID-19 samples. PBMCs, B-cell-depleted T cells, or T cells were the source of the cDNA or gDNA that made up the material.

Per the authors' pipeline: For nucleated cells, counts were estimated from reference gene primer amplification. Clones were read by immunoSEQ multiplex PCR, and TCRdb kept only the in-frame ones, dropping some. That table furnishes V, J and clone size, whereas the DNA furnished D and trimming. The repertoire holds approximately 110,000 clones, with approximately 79% as singletons. The sequence came from a man aged 70 or older with active or convalescent COVID-19. Sequencing input: peripheral blood. The chain is built from TRBV7-3 and TRBJ2-3; 7 nucleotides align to TRBD1. DNA of the CDR3: TGTGCCAGCAGCTCCTACAGGGGAACAGATACGCAGTATTTT. Translation: CASSSYRGTDTQYF. The variable domain in full, completed from reference TRBV7-3 and TRBJ2-3, reads GAGVSQTPSNKVTEKGKYVELRCDPISGHTALYWYRQSLGQGPEFLIYFQGTGAADDSGLPNDRFFAVRPEGSVSTLKIQRTERGDSAVYLCASSSYRGTDTQYFGPGTRLTVL.